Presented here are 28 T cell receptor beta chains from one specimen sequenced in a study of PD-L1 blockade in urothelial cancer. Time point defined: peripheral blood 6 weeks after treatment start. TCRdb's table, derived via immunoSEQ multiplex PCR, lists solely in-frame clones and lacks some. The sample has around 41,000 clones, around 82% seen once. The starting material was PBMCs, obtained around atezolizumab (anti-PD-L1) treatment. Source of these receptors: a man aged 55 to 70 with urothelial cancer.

CDR3 in amino acids: CASKGQLNTEAFF. CDR3 in DNA: TGTGCCAGCAAGGGACAGCTGAACACTGAAGCTTTCTTT. The chain uses TRBV2 and TRBJ1-1; 7 bases align to TRBD1. Germline assignment: CDR1 SNHLY and CDR2 FYNNEI. J lost 0 bases, V lost 7 bases, and 2 bases had no gene match. The CDR3 totals 13 residues.

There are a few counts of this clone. CDR3 sequence: CATTNGLYNSPLHF. The CDR3 DNA reads TGTGCCACCACCAATGGGCTTTATAATTCACCCCTCCACTTT. This chain uses TRBV19 with TRBJ1-6, with D unclear. Germline assignment: CDR1 LNHDA and CDR2 SQIVND (reference sequence). This CDR3 spans 14 amino acids. The V end lost 10 bases, the J end lost 4 bases, and 14 bases lay between the germline ends.

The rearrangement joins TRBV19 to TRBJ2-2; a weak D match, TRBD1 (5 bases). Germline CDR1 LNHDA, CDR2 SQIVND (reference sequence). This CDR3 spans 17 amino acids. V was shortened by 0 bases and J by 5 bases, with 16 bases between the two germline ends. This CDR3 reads CASSIDISRVFTGELFF. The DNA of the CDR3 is TGTGCCAGTAGTATAGACATATCCAGGGTTTTTACCGGGGAGCTGTTTTTT.

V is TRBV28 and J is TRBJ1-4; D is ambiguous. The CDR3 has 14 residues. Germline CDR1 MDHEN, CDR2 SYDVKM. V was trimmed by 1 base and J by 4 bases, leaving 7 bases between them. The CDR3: CASSLSDDNEKLFF. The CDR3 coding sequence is TGTGCCAGCAGTTTATCAGATGATAATGAAAAACTGTTTTTT.

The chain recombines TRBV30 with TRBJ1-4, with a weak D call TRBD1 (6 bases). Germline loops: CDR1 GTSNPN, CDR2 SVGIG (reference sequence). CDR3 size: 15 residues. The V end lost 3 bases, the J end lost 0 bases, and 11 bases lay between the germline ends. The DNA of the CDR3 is TGTGCCTGGAGCGACAGGTCCGCAACTAATGAAAAACTGTTTTTT. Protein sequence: CAWSDRSATNEKLFF.

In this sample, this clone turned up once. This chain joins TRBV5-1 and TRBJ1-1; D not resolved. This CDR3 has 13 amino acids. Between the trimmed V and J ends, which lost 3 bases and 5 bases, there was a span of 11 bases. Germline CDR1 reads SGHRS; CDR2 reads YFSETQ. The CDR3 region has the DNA TGCGCCAGCAGCTCATTCCGAGGGACTGAAGCTTTCTTT. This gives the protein CASSSFRGTEAFF.

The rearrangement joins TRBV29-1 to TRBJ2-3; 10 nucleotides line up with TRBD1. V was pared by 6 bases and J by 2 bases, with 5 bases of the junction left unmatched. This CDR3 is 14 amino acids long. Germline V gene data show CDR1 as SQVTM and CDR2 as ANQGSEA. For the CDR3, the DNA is TGCAGCGTCGGGGACAGGGGCAACACAGATACGCAGTATTTT. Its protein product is CSVGDRGNTDTQYF.

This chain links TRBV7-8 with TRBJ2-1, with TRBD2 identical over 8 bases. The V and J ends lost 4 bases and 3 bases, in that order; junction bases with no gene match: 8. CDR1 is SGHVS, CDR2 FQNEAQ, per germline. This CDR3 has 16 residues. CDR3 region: CASSSEGLAGYNEQFF. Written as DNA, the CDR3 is TGTGCCAGCAGCTCGGAGGGGCTAGCGGGCTACAATGAGCAGTTCTTC.

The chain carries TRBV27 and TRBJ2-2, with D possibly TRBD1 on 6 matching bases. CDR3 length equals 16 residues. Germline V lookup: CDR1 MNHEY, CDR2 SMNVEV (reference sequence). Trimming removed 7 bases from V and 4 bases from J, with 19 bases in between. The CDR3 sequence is CASTRAGNRATGELFF. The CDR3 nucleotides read TGTGCCAGCACCAGGGCCGGGAACAGGGCCACCGGGGAGCTGTTTTTT.

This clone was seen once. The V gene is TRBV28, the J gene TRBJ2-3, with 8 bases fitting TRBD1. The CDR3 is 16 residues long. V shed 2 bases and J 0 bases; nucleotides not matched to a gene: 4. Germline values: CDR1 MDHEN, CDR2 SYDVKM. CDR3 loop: CASSLGTGASTDTQYF. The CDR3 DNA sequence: TGTGCCAGCAGTTTAGGGACAGGAGCCAGCACAGATACGCAGTATTTT. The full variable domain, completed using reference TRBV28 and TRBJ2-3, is DVKVTQSSRYLVKRTGEKVFLECVQDMDHENMFWYRQDPGLGLRLIYFSYDVKMKEKGDIPEGYSVSREKKERFSLILESASTNQTSMYLCASSLGTGASTDTQYFGPGTRLTVL.

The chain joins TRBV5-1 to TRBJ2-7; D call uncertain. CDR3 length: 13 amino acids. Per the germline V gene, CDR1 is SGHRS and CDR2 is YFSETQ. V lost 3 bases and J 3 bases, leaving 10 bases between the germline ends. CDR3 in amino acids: CASSSRGVYEQYF. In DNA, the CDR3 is TGCGCCAGCAGCTCCCGAGGTGTCTACGAGCAGTACTTC.

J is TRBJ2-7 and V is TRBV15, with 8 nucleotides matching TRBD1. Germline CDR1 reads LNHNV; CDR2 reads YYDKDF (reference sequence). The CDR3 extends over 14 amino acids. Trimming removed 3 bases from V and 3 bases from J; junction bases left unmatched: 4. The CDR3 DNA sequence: TGTGCCACCAGCAGCGGACAGGGCAACTACGAGCAGTACTTC. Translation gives CATSSGQGNYEQYF.

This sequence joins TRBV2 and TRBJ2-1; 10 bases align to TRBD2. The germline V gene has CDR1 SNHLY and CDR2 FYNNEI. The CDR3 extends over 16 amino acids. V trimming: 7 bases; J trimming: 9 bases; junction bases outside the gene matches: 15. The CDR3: CASKIQSGGAVGEQFF. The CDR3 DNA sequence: TGTGCCAGCAAAATCCAGAGCGGGGGGGCCGTCGGTGAGCAGTTCTTC.

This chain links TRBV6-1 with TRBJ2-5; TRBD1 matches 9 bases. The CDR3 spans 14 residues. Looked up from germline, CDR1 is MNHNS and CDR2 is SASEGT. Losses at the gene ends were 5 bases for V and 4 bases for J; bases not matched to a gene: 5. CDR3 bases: TGTGCCAGCAGTCTACAGGGGGCTAGAGAGACCCAGTACTTC. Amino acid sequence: CASSLQGARETQYF.

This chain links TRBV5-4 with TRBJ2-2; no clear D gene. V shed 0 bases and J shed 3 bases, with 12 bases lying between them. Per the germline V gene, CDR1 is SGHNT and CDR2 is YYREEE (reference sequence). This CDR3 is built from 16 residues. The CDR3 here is CASSLGLSGDTGELFF. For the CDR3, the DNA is TGTGCCAGCAGCTTGGGACTGAGTGGTGACACCGGGGAGCTGTTTTTT.

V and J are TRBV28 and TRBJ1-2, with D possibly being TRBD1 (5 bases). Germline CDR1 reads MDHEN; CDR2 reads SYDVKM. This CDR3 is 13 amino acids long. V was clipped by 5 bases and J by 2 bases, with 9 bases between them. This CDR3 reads CASSPTGNYGYTF. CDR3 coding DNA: TGTGCCAGCAGTCCTACAGGAAACTATGGCTACACCTTC.

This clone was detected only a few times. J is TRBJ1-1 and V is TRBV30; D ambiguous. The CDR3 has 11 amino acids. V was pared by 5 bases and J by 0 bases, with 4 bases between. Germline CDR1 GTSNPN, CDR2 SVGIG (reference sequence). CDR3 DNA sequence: TGTGCCTGGTCAATGAACACTGAAGCTTTCTTT. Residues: CAWSMNTEAFF. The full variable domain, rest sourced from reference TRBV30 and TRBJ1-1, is SQTIHQWPATLVQPVGSPLSLECTVEGTSNPNLYWYRQAAGRGLQLLFYSVGIGQISSEVPQNLSASRPQDRQFILSSKKLLLSDSGFYLCAWSMNTEAFFGQGTRLTVV.

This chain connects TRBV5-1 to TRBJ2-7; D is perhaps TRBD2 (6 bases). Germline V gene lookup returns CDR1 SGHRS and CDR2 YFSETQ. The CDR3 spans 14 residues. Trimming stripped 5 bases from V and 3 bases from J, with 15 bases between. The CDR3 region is CASSQTGDSYEQYF. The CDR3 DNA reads TGCGCCAGCAGTCAGACGGGAGACAGCTACGAGCAGTACTTC. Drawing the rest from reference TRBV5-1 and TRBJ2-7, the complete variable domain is KAGVTQTPRYLIKTRGQQVTLSCSPISGHRSVSWYQQTPGQGLQFLFEYFSETQRNKGNFPGRFSGRQFSNSRSEMNVSTLELGDSALYLCASSQTGDSYEQYFGPGTRLTVT.

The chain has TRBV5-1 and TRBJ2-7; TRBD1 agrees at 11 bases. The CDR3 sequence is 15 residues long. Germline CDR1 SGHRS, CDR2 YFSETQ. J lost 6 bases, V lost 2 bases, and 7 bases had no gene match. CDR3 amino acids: CASSFGTGQGVEQYF. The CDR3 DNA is TGCGCCAGCAGCTTCGGCACGGGACAGGGGGTCGAGCAGTACTTC. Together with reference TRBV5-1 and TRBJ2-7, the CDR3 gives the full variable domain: KAGVTQTPRYLIKTRGQQVTLSCSPISGHRSVSWYQQTPGQGLQFLFEYFSETQRNKGNFPGRFSGRQFSNSRSEMNVSTLELGDSALYLCASSFGTGQGVEQYFGPGTRLTVT.

The DNA for the CDR3 is TGCGCCAGCAGCCTTCCTACCAATGAGCAGTTCTTC. Protein sequence: CASSLPTNEQFF. V gene TRBV5-1 combines with J gene TRBJ2-1; D remains ambiguous. CDR1 is SGHRS and CDR2 is YFSETQ in the germline V gene. The CDR3 sequence is 12 residues long. Trimming stripped 4 bases from V and 6 bases from J, with 8 bases between.

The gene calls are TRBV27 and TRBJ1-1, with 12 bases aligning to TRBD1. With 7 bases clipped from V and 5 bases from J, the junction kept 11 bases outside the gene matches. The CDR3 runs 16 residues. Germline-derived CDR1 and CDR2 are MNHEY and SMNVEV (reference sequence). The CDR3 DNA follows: TGTGCCAGCACCCGTCCCGGGACAGGGGGCCAAACTGAAGCTTTCTTT. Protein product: CASTRPGTGGQTEAFF.

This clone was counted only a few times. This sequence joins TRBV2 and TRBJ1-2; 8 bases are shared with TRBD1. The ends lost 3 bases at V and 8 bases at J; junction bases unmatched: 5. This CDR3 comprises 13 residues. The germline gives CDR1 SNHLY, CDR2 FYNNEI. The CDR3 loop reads CASSEQGAEGYTF. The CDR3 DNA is TGTGCCAGCAGTGAGCAGGGGGCTGAGGGCTACACCTTC.

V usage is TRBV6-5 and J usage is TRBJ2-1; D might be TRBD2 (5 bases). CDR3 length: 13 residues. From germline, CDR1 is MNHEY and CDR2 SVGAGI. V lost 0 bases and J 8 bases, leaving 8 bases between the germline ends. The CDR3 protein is CASSYSEGDEQFF. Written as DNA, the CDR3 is TGTGCCAGCAGTTACTCCGAGGGTGATGAGCAGTTCTTC.

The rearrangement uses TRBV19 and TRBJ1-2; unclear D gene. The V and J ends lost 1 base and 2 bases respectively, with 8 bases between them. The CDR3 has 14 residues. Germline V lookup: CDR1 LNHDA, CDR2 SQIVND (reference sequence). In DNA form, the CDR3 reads TGTGCCAGTAGTATAGGACCCGGGAACTATGGCTACACCTTC. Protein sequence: CASSIGPGNYGYTF.

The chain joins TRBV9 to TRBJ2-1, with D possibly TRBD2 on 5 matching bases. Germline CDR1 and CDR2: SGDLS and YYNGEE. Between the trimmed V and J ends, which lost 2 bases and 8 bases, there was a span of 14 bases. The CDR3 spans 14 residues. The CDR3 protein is CASSVETSGDEQFF. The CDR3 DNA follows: TGTGCCAGCAGCGTCGAAACCAGCGGCGATGAGCAGTTCTTC. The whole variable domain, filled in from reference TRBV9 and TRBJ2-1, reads DSGVTQTPKHLITATGQRVTLRCSPRSGDLSVYWYQQSLDQGLQFLIQYYNGEERAKGNILERFSAQQFPDLHSELNLSSLELGDSALYFCASSVETSGDEQFFGPGTRLTVL.

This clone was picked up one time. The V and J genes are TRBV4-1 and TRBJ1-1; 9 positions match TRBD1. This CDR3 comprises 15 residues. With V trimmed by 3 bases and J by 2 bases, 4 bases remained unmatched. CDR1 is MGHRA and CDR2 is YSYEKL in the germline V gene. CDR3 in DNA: TGCGCCAGCAGCCACACAGGGGGCCTAAACACTGAAGCTTTCTTT. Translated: CASSHTGGLNTEAFF.

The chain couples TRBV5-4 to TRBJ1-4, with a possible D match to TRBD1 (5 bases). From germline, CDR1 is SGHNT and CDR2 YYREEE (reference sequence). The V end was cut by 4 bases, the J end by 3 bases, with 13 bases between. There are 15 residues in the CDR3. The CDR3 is CASSAASGANEKLFF. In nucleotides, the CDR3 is TGTGCCAGCAGCGCCGCATCGGGGGCTAATGAAAAACTGTTTTTT.

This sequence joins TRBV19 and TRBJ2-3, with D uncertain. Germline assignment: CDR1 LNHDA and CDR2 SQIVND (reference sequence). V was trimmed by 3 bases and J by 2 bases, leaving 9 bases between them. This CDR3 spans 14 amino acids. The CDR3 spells CASSISQYTDTQYF. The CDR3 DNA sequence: TGTGCCAGTAGTATTTCCCAGTACACAGATACGCAGTATTTT.